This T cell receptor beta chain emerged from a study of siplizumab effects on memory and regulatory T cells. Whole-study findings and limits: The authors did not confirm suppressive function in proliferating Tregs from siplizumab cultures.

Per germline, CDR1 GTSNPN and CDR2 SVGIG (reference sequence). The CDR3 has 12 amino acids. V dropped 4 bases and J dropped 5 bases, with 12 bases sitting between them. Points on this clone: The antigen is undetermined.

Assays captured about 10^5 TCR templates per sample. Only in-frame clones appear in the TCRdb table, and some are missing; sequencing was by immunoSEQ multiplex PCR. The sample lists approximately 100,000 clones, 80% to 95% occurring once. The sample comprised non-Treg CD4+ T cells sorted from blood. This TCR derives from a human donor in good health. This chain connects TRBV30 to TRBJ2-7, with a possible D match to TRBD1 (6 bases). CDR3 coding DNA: TGTGCCTGGATTACAGGGATCCACGAGCAGTACTTC. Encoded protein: CAWITGIHEQYF.